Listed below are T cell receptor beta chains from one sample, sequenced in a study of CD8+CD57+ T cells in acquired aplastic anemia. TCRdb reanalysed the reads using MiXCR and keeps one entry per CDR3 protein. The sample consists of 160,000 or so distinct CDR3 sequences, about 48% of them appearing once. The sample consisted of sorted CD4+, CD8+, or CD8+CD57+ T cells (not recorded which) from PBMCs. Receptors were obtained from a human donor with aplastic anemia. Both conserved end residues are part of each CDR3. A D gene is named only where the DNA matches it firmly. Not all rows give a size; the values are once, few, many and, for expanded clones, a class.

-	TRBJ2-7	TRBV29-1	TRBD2	TGCAGCGTTGAAGGGACGAGGGCGGGAGCGGGCGAGCAGTACTTC	CSVEGTRAGAGEQYF
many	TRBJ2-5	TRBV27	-	TGTGCCACCGACTCCGGGGAGACCCAGTACTTC	CATDSGETQYF
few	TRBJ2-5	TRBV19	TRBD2	TGTGCCAGTAGTGCTTCGGGGGGAGAGACCCAGTACTTC	CASSASGGETQYF
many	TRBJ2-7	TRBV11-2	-	TGTGCCAGCAGCTTCGGGACCGAAACCTACGAGCAGTACTTC	CASSFGTETYEQYF
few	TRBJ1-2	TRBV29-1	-	TGCAGCGTTGAAGGGACGGGACATAACTATGGCTACACCTTC	CSVEGTGHNYGYTF
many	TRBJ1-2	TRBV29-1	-	TGCAGCGTTGGGCAGAATGACTATGGCTACACCTTC	CSVGQNDYGYTF
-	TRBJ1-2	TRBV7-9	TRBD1	TGTGCCAGCAGCCTCGCGGGACAGGTCTATGGCTACACCTTC	CASSLAGQVYGYTF
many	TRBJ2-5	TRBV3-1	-	TGTGCCAGCAGCCAAACCACTAGCAGGGAGACCCAGTACTTC	CASSQTTSRETQYF
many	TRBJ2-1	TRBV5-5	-	TGTGCCAGCAGCGCGTACTCGAATGAGCAGTTCTTC	CASSAYSNEQFF
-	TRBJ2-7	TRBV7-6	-	TGTGCCAGCAGCTTATCCGGGGTAGCGTCCGAGCAGTACTTC	CASSLSGVASEQYF
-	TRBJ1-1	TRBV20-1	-	TGCAGTGCTAGAGATCCCGGGGGGGCGGACACTGAAGCTTTCTTT	CSARDPGGADTEAFF
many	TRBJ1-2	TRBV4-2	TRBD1	TGTGCCAGCAGCCAAGGGACAGGGGGAAGCTATGGCTACACCTTC	CASSQGTGGSYGYTF
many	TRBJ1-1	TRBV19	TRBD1	TGTGCCAGTAGTGCAGGGGGCGAACGGACTGAAGCTTTCTTT	CASSAGGERTEAFF
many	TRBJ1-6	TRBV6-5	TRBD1	TGTGCCAGCAGTTACCCCGGACAGGGTCGGTCACCCCTCCACTTT	CASSYPGQGRSPLHF
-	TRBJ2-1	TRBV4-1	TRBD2	TGCGCCAGCAGCCAGCAAACTAGCGGGAGGTTTGTCTACAATGAGCAGTTCTTC	CASSQQTSGRFVYNEQFF
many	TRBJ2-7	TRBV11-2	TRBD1	TGTGCCAGCCGACTTCAAACGGGACAGGCTACCTACGAGCAGTACTTC	CASRLQTGQATYEQYF
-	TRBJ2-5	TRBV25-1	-	TGTGCCAGCAGTCTTTCAGGTCATATTCAAGAGACCCAGTACTTC	CASSLSGHIQETQYF
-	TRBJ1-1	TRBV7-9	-	TGTGCCAGCAGCTTGTCCGAAGCTTTCTTT	CASSLSEAFF
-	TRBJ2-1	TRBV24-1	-	TGTGCCACCAGTGTATACCCGTTAGATGAGCAGTTCTTC	CATSVYPLDEQFF
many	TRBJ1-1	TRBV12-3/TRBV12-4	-	TGTGCCAGCAGTTACACTACAGGGATGAACACTGAAGCTTTCTTT	CASSYTTGMNTEAFF
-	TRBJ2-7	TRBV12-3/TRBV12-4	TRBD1	TGTGCCAGCAGTACCAATGACAGGGGCGACGAGCAGTACTTC	CASSTNDRGDEQYF
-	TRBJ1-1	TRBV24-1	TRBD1	TGTGCCACCAGTGACCCGGGACAGTCTGAAGCTTTCTTT	CATSDPGQSEAFF
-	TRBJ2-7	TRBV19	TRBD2	TGTGCCAGTAGCATACTAGCGGGGGAAACCTACGAGCAGTACTTC	CASSILAGETYEQYF
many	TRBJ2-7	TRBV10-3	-	TGTGCCATCAGTGAGTCGAACCACGAGCAGTACTTC	CAISESNHEQYF
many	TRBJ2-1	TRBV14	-	TGTGCCAGCAGCCAGAAGGGCAATGAGCAGTTCTTC	CASSQKGNEQFF
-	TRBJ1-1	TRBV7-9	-	TGTGCCAGCAGCTTACTGGGCACTGAAGCTTTCTTT	CASSLLGTEAFF